Each of the 18 T cell receptor beta chains below was sequenced from the same sample in a study of T cell responses to AZD1222 COVID-19 vaccine. The table came from immunoSEQ multiplex PCR; TCRdb's copy has only in-frame clones and leaves some out. The sample shows 85,000 or so clones, around 89% of them seen only once. Sequencing was performed on peripheral blood, taken on day 0 of AZD1222 vaccination. The receptors here all came from an adult in good health.

In nucleotides, the CDR3 is TGTGCCAGCAGCTTTTCAGGGTTCACTGAAGCTTTCTTT. Protein sequence: CASSFSGFTEAFF. V and J are TRBV7-2 and TRBJ1-1; TRBD1 might be the D (5 bases). V was trimmed by 3 bases and J by 4 bases, leaving 9 bases between them. The CDR3 loop spans 13 amino acids. CDR1 and CDR2 from the germline V gene are SGHTA and FQGNSA. The variable domain in full, completed from reference TRBV7-2 and TRBJ1-1, reads GAGVSQSPSNKVTEKGKDVELRCDPISGHTALYWYRQSLGQGLEFLIYFQGNSAPDKSGLPSDRFSAERTGGSVSTLTIQRTQQEDSAVYLCASSFSGFTEAFFGQGTRLTVV.

The chain is built from TRBV9 and TRBJ1-5, with a possible D match to TRBD1 (5 bases). CDR3 length: 14 residues. CDR1 and CDR2 from the germline V gene are SGDLS and YYNGEE. The germline V and J ends were trimmed by 0 bases and 3 bases, with 7 bases remaining between them. The DNA of the CDR3 is TGTGCCAGCAGCGTAGGGGGGATCAATCAGCCCCAGCATTTT. As protein: CASSVGGINQPQHF.

The chain is built from TRBV25-1 and TRBJ1-1, with D uncertain. The CDR3 is 15 residues long. V lost 4 bases and J lost 6, with 18 bases in between. Germline CDR1 and CDR2: MGHDK and SYGVNS. The DNA of the CDR3 is TGTGCCAGCAGTGGGACTGGACGTTTGTTCGCTGAAGCTTTCTTT. Its protein product is CASSGTGRLFAEAFF.

The V and J genes are TRBV5-1 and TRBJ2-7, with D tentatively TRBD1 (6 bases). The CDR3 runs 16 residues. V was shortened by 0 bases and J by 1 base, with 14 bases between the two germline ends. Germline CDR1 SGHRS, CDR2 YFSETQ. The CDR3 DNA reads TGCGCCAGCAGCTTGGCCACAGGGCTCAGGTCCTACGAGCAGTACTTC. The encoded protein is CASSLATGLRSYEQYF.

This chain uses TRBV7-6 with TRBJ1-1, with D possibly being TRBD1 (5 bases). V dropped 6 bases and J dropped 4 bases, with 12 bases sitting between them. This CDR3 region has 13 residues. Per the germline V gene, CDR1 is SGHVS and CDR2 is FNYEAQ. CDR3: CASSWGGGTEAFF. Here the CDR3 DNA reads TGTGCCAGCAGTTGGGGGGGTGGCACTGAAGCTTTCTTT.

The chain links TRBV9 to TRBJ2-2; no firm D call. The ends were cut back, 1 base at V and 2 bases at J, with 6 bases in the middle. The germline gives CDR1 SGDLS, CDR2 YYNGEE. The CDR3 is 14 amino acids. The CDR3 DNA reads as TGTGCCAGCAGCGTATTTGGAAACACCGGGGAGCTGTTTTTT. Its protein product is CASSVFGNTGELFF.

The V call is TRBV5-1, the J call TRBJ1-3; tentative D call: TRBD1 (5 bases). The V and J ends lost 3 bases and 4 bases respectively, with 17 bases between them. Germline V lookup: CDR1 SGHRS, CDR2 YFSETQ. The CDR3 length is 16 residues. Written as DNA, the CDR3 is TGCGCCAGCAGCTCCTACTCAGGGTTGGAGGGAAACACCATATATTTT. It translates to CASSSYSGLEGNTIYF.

This sequence joins TRBV4-3 and TRBJ2-3; 8 nucleotides agree with TRBD2. The CDR3 has 14 amino acids. V shed 5 bases and J 1 base; nucleotides not matched to a gene: 2. The V gene's germline CDR1 is LGHNA and CDR2 YSLEER. The CDR3 region has the DNA TGCGCCAGCAGCTACGGGGGGGGCACAGATACGCAGTATTTT. It translates to CASSYGGGTDTQYF.

The chain carries TRBV5-1 and TRBJ2-7, with 12 bases lining up with TRBD2. CDR3 length: 16 residues. Germline loops: CDR1 SGHRS, CDR2 YFSETQ. The junction had 4 bases not matched to a gene; V was cut back by 0 bases and J by 3 bases. The DNA of the CDR3 is TGCGCCAGCAGCTTGGACCTAGCGGGGGGGCTCTACGAGCAGTACTTC. This codes for CASSLDLAGGLYEQYF.

The chain employs TRBV11-2 and TRBJ2-3; maybe TRBD2 (6 bases). CDR1 is SGHAT and CDR2 is FQNNGV in the germline V gene. CDR3 length equals 18 residues. The V end lost 6 bases, the J end lost 3 bases, and 25 bases lay between the germline ends. The CDR3 protein is CASSSYIIVGGRTDTQYF. CDR3 coding DNA: TGTGCCAGCAGTTCTTATATAATTGTTGGGGGGAGAACAGATACGCAGTATTTT.

This chain joins TRBV7-9 and TRBJ2-5; TRBD2 matches 12 bases. Germline V lookup: CDR1 SEHNR, CDR2 FQNEAQ (reference sequence). The junction had 8 bases not matched to a gene; V was cut back by 3 bases and J by 3 bases. The CDR3 loop spans 17 amino acids. For the CDR3, the DNA is TGTGCCAGCAGCTTCTCCACTAGCGGGGGGATCAAAGAGACCCAGTACTTC. It encodes CASSFSTSGGIKETQYF.

This clone has a single count. This chain links TRBV28 with TRBJ1-2, with D tentatively TRBD1 (5 bases). Trimming removed 8 bases from V and 0 bases from J, with 16 bases in between. Germline CDR1 and CDR2: MDHEN and SYDVKM. This CDR3 spans 15 amino acids. The chain's CDR3 is CASGLPGPSNYGYTF. The CDR3 bases are TGTGCCAGCGGGCTCCCGGGGCCTTCTAACTATGGCTACACCTTC.

This chain uses TRBV6-5 with TRBJ1-1, with no clear D. This CDR3 has 14 residues. Germline loops: CDR1 MNHEY, CDR2 SVGAGI. The V end was cut by 5 bases, the J end by 3 bases, with 13 bases between. CDR3 region: CASSLGRPDTEAFF. CDR3 DNA: TGTGCCAGCAGTCTTGGACGCCCTGACACTGAAGCTTTCTTT.

This chain joins TRBV7-9 and TRBJ1-2; D remains unclear. This CDR3 has 14 amino acids. Germline V gene data show CDR1 as SEHNR and CDR2 as FQNEAQ (reference sequence). Trimming shortened V by 9 bases and J by 3 bases, and 17 bases separated the two germline ends. CDR3 protein: CASSRRGIDYGYTF. Written as DNA, the CDR3 is TGTGCCAGTTCTAGAAGAGGGATTGACTATGGCTACACCTTC.

V and J are TRBV6-1 and TRBJ1-2; possibly TRBD1 for D (5 bases). CDR1 is MNHNS and CDR2 is SASEGT in the germline V gene. Trimming left V 3 bases short and J 8 bases short, with 19 bases between. The CDR3 totals 15 residues. CDR3 residues: CASSDLAQGRRGYTF. CDR3 nucleotides: TGTGCCAGCAGTGACCTTGCCCAGGGACGACGGGGCTACACCTTC.

In this sample, this clone turned up once. The chain is built from TRBV20-1 and TRBJ1-5, with unresolved D. V gave up 3 bases and J gave up 0 bases, with 9 bases separating them. Per the germline V gene, CDR1 is DFQATT and CDR2 is SNEGSKA (reference sequence). The CDR3 extends over 14 amino acids. The CDR3 loop reads CSASLADSNQPQHF. In DNA, the CDR3 is TGCAGTGCTAGTCTGGCAGATAGCAATCAGCCCCAGCATTTT.

The chain carries TRBV5-1 and TRBJ1-3; 8 nucleotides line up with TRBD1. This CDR3 spans 16 amino acids. CDR1 is SGHRS, CDR2 YFSETQ, per germline. Losses at the gene ends were 0 bases for V and 0 bases for J; bases not matched to a gene: 2. CDR3 sequence: CASSLGTGSSGNTIYF. Here the CDR3 DNA reads TGCGCCAGCAGCTTGGGGACAGGGTCCTCTGGAAACACCATATATTTT.

J is TRBJ1-2 and V is TRBV3-1 (or the pseudogene TRBV3-2); D remains unclear. Between the trimmed V and J ends, which lost 0 bases and 4 bases, there was a span of 9 bases. Per the germline V gene, CDR1 is LGHDT and CDR2 is YNNKEL (reference sequence). The CDR3 spans 14 residues. Written as DNA, the CDR3 is TGTGCCAGCAGCCAAGATAGAGGAGTCTATGGCTACACCTTC. It yields the protein CASSQDRGVYGYTF.